The present T cell receptor beta chain was sequenced within a study of T-cell reconstitution after alpha-beta-depleted transplantation in children. Unique molecular identifiers featured in how the TCRbeta library was prepared. In TCRdb, the PCR reads were re-called with MiXCR into one record per CDR3 protein. The profile covers 480,000 or so distinct CDR3 sequences, with about 10% appearing a single time and about 2% taken by the ten largest. Many counts were recorded for this clonotype. Germline trimming cut 6 bases from V and 6 bases from J; bases unmatched to any gene: 12. Germline CDR1 reads SGHDT; CDR2 reads YYEEEE. The CDR3 is 15 amino acids.

The chain employs TRBV5-6 and TRBJ2-3, with TRBD2 identical over 8 bases. The receptor's source is a child aged 2 to 10 with inherited bone marrow failure, due to receive a stem cell transplant. Sequenced here: PBMCs, sampled before TCRalphabeta/CD19-depleted stem cell transplant. The CDR3 here is CASTLPGLEADTQYF. The CDR3 nucleotides read TGTGCCAGCACCCTTCCGGGACTAGAGGCCGATACGCAGTATTTT. Full variable domain (missing parts from reference TRBV5-6 and TRBJ2-3): DAGVTQSPTHLIKTRGQQVTLRCSPKSGHDTVSWYQQALGQGPQFIFQYYEEEERQRGNFPDRFSGHQFPNYSSELNVNALLLGDSALYLCASTLPGLEADTQYFGPGTRLTVL.